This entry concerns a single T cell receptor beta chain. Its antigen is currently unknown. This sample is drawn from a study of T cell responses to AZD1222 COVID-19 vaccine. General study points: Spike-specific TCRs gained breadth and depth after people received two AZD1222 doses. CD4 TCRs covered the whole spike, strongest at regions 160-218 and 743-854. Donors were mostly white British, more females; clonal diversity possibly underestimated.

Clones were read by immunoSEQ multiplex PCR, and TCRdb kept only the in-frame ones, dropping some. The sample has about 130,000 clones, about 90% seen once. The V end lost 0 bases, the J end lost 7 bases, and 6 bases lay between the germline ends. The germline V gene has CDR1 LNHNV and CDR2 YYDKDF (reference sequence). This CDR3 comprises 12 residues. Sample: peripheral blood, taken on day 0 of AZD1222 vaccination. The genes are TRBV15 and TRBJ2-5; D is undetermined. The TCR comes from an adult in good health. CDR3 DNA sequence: TGTGCCACCAGCAGAGATAAGGGGACCCAGTACTTC. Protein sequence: CATSRDKGTQYF.